This is a list of T cell receptor beta chains from one sample in a study of blood T cell repertoires in COVID-19. Data came from immunoSEQ multiplex PCR; TCRdb stores just in-frame clones and leaves some out. This sample has almost 400,000 clones, with around 89% found just once. Sequencing input: PBMCs or T cells enriched from blood (not recorded which). The receptor set was obtained from a woman in her 30s with acute COVID-19. The conserved cysteine and the conserved F or W are not part of the CDR3 here. The D gene is left open where the match is weak.

cdr3_aa	d_call	j_call	v_call
ASSFQGDEQF	TRBD1	TRBJ2-1	TRBV7-3
ASSILTGGNQPQH	TRBD1	TRBJ1-5	TRBV19
ASSFSSYKPSTDTQY	NA	TRBJ2-3	TRBV2
ASSLFKKQGGNEKLF	NA	TRBJ1-4	TRBV27
ASSAGMTNEKLF	NA	TRBJ1-4	TRBV14
ASSSGLAGLLSTDTQY	TRBD2	TRBJ2-3	TRBV5-6
ASSIPGNYGYT	NA	TRBJ1-2	TRBV5-1
SVTGHQGNEQF	NA	TRBJ2-1	TRBV29-1
ASREGDSGNTIY	NA	TRBJ1-3	TRBV5-1
ATYRLNTEAF	NA	TRBJ1-1	TRBV11-1
ATSDSRAGGGEQY	NA	TRBJ2-7	TRBV24-1
ASSVGGGGQETQY	NA	TRBJ2-5	TRBV9
ASSPQGALSYEQF	TRBD1	TRBJ2-1	TRBV18
ASSFFPLRETQY	NA	TRBJ2-5	TRBV11-2
SATASGANVLT	NA	TRBJ2-6	TRBV29-1
ASGQGLSEAF	TRBD1	TRBJ1-1	TRBV2
ASRPEGGQGALHQPQH	NA	TRBJ1-5	TRBV12-2
ASSVQGGGGNTIY	TRBD1	TRBJ1-3	TRBV9
ARTIVPGGKEREEKLF	NA	TRBJ1-4	TRBV23-1
ASSLVGAGNEQF	NA	TRBJ2-1	TRBV7-8
ASTTGRGSTDTQY	NA	TRBJ2-3	TRBV2
ASSHETSGGRETQY	TRBD2	TRBJ2-5	TRBV4-2
ASSPWGQITDTQY	NA	TRBJ2-3	TRBV18
ASSHEYTYNEQF	NA	TRBJ2-1	TRBV6-7
ASSVAGSITDTQY	NA	TRBJ2-3	TRBV9
ASSLPGDIQY	NA	TRBJ2-4	TRBV5-1
ASSYSKQSYGYT	NA	TRBJ1-2	TRBV6-5
AITPDSSYNEQF	NA	TRBJ2-1	TRBV10-3
ASSGNTVAYEQY	NA	TRBJ2-7	TRBV7-2
ASSQGEDIQY	NA	TRBJ2-4	TRBV7-2
ASSKSDYGYT	NA	TRBJ1-2	TRBV12-3/TRBV12-4